Listed below are T cell receptor beta chains from one sample, sequenced in a study of blood T cell repertoires in COVID-19. The repertoire was sequenced with immunoSEQ multiplex PCR; TCRdb's copy has only in-frame clones and lacks some. The data contain 35,000 to 45,000 clones, roughly 87% of them seen just once; the ten biggest clones take up roughly 6.2%. The sample taken for sequencing was peripheral blood. Receptors originate from a human donor in a cohort sampled during active COVID-19. The CDR3 runs from the conserved cysteine through the conserved F or W. Fields, in order: V gene, clone size, CDR3 protein. Size is omitted from some rows. Given values are once, few, many or a class for expanded clones.

v_gene: TRBV6-6; abundance: NA; CDR3aa: CASTFLDTEAFF
v_gene: TRBV2; abundance: NA; CDR3aa: CASSDRGTQYF
v_gene: TRBV2; abundance: NA; CDR3aa: CASNVRSDQPQHF
v_gene: TRBV4-2; abundance: NA; CDR3aa: CASRPKGVTDTQYF
v_gene: TRBV5-1; abundance: NA; CDR3aa: CASSPGTGITYEQYF
v_gene: TRBV3-1/TRBV3-2; abundance: NA; CDR3aa: CASRVSGGLETQYF
v_gene: TRBV5-4; abundance: NA; CDR3aa: CASSVPGQGHEKLFF
v_gene: TRBV5-6; abundance: NA; CDR3aa: CASSSGPTGGFYEQYF
v_gene: TRBV9; abundance: NA; CDR3aa: CASSVARTSGRAESYEQYF
v_gene: TRBV7-9; abundance: once; CDR3aa: CASSPVNRGDTEAFF
v_gene: TRBV11-2; abundance: NA; CDR3aa: CASSSPRAGRYIQYF
v_gene: TRBV7-6; abundance: NA; CDR3aa: CASSLGPRGGPNYGYTF
v_gene: TRBV3-1/TRBV3-2; abundance: NA; CDR3aa: CASSPIAGGLIDTQYF
v_gene: TRBV27; abundance: NA; CDR3aa: CASRGSPSYEQYF
v_gene: TRBV27; abundance: NA; CDR3aa: CASSFFYGTNEKLFF
v_gene: TRBV3-1/TRBV3-2; abundance: NA; CDR3aa: CASRRTEETQYF
v_gene: TRBV4-1; abundance: NA; CDR3aa: CASSQEPRDEQFF
v_gene: TRBV10-2; abundance: NA; CDR3aa: CASSEDSSSYNEQFF
v_gene: TRBV2; abundance: NA; CDR3aa: CASNIKNTGELFF
v_gene: TRBV30; abundance: NA; CDR3aa: CAAGGLSTDTQYF
v_gene: TRBV5-6; abundance: NA; CDR3aa: CASSLVGGTGQGYEQYF
v_gene: TRBV9; abundance: NA; CDR3aa: CASSVDPGNTSPLHF
v_gene: TRBV7-2; abundance: NA; CDR3aa: CAGSLVSETGELFF
v_gene: TRBV4-1; abundance: NA; CDR3aa: CASSQVWGQATYEQYF
v_gene: TRBV7-9; abundance: NA; CDR3aa: CASSSGYGYTF
v_gene: TRBV3-1/TRBV3-2; abundance: NA; CDR3aa: CASSPSGGNEQYF
v_gene: TRBV5-8; abundance: NA; CDR3aa: CASSLGLDLGGYSGNTIYF
v_gene: TRBV13; abundance: NA; CDR3aa: CASSPSDREAFF
v_gene: TRBV11-1; abundance: NA; CDR3aa: CASSLGSVRGTEAFF
v_gene: TRBV19; abundance: NA; CDR3aa: CASSPLAGVTDTQYF
v_gene: TRBV30; abundance: NA; CDR3aa: CAWSDSGYEQYF
v_gene: TRBV24-1; abundance: NA; CDR3aa: CATSDPSGRGGDTQYF
v_gene: TRBV5-1; abundance: NA; CDR3aa: CASSLGLTDTGELFF
v_gene: TRBV10-1; abundance: NA; CDR3aa: CASSEAGVISLERANRETQYF
v_gene: TRBV2; abundance: NA; CDR3aa: CASEQFSSGANVLTF
v_gene: TRBV2; abundance: NA; CDR3aa: CASSYPGDRGRDEQYF
v_gene: TRBV29-1; abundance: once; CDR3aa: CSVALTNTYEQYF
v_gene: TRBV18; abundance: NA; CDR3aa: CASSPGTGNLLGGYTF
v_gene: TRBV19; abundance: NA; CDR3aa: CASSLGTGRAGQQFF
v_gene: TRBV11-2; abundance: NA; CDR3aa: CASRGVEQFF
v_gene: TRBV7-9; abundance: NA; CDR3aa: CASSFTSPGDIQYF
v_gene: TRBV2; abundance: NA; CDR3aa: CASSYTSTNTGELFF
v_gene: TRBV5-1; abundance: NA; CDR3aa: CASSLDRPGGNTIYF
v_gene: TRBV12-3/TRBV12-4; abundance: once; CDR3aa: CASSFNPAGELFF
v_gene: TRBV29-1; abundance: NA; CDR3aa: CSVKVAGAVYEQYF
v_gene: TRBV30; abundance: NA; CDR3aa: CAWGTGTDEETQYF
v_gene: TRBV11-3; abundance: NA; CDR3aa: CASSFGGIQTDTQYF
v_gene: TRBV18; abundance: NA; CDR3aa: CASSPQQGAPETQYF
v_gene: TRBV4-2; abundance: NA; CDR3aa: CASSRGYNEQFF
v_gene: TRBV19; abundance: NA; CDR3aa: CASSAGQYTEQYF
v_gene: TRBV29-1; abundance: once; CDR3aa: CSGAQASGRSYEQYF
v_gene: TRBV6-5; abundance: NA; CDR3aa: CASRDSRVFGNTIYF
v_gene: TRBV6-5; abundance: NA; CDR3aa: CASSSRGVYGYTF
v_gene: TRBV5-4; abundance: NA; CDR3aa: CASSSLAGGSYNEQFF
v_gene: TRBV5-1; abundance: NA; CDR3aa: CASSPGAGGQETQYF
v_gene: TRBV12-3/TRBV12-4; abundance: NA; CDR3aa: CASITTGQTEAFF
v_gene: TRBV27; abundance: NA; CDR3aa: CASSLVRGHKNTEAFF
v_gene: TRBV21-1; abundance: NA; CDR3aa: CASTKDRGYTGELFF
v_gene: TRBV5-4; abundance: NA; CDR3aa: CASSLASSSTDTQYF
v_gene: TRBV10-3; abundance: NA; CDR3aa: CATRQEETQYF